The clone carrying this T cell receptor beta chain occurred many times. Its antigen is unidentified. The CDR3 covers 14 residues. Germline V CDR1 and CDR2: SQVTM, ANQGSEA. V lost 3 bases and J lost 3, with 13 bases in between. This entry comes from a study of T cells in Graves' hyperthyroidism and ophthalmopathy. Findings of the study overall: Within blood appeared most thyroid clonotypes that had expanded above 0.001.

What was amplified from RNA transcripts were TCR beta CDR3 regions. HTBI primers were the set used in a first-round RT-PCR of the TCR CDR3. TCRdb re-derived calls from the multiplex PCR reads in MiXCR, one entry per CDR3 protein. The data hold roughly 420,000 distinct CDR3 sequences, with roughly 13% observed a single time. The clonotype comes from a young woman with Graves' hyperthyroidism. V gene TRBV29-1 combines with J gene TRBJ2-3; weak D call: TRBD1 (6 bases). Sequencing was performed on blood. The CDR3 coding sequence is TGCAGCGTTGATTACAGGGAGAGTACAGATACGCAGTATTTT. It encodes CSVDYRESTDTQYF.